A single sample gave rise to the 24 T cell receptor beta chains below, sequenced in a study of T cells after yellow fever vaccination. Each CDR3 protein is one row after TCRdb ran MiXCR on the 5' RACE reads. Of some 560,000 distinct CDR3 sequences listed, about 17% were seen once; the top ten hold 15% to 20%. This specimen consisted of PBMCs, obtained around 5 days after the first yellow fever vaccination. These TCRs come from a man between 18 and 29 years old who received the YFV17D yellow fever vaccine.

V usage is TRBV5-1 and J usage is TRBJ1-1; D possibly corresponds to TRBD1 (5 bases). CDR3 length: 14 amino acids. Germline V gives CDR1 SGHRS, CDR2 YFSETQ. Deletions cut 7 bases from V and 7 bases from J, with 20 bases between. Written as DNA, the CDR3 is TGCGCCAGCCTGAGAGGGGACGCCAACGGTGAAGCTTTCTTT. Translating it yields CASLRGDANGEAFF.

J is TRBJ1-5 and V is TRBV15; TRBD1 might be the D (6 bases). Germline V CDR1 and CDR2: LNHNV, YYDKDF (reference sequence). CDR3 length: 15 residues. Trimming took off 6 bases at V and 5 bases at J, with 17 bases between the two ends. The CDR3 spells CATRRTATTDQPQHF. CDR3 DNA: TGTGCCACCAGAAGGACAGCTACAACGGATCAGCCCCAGCATTTT.

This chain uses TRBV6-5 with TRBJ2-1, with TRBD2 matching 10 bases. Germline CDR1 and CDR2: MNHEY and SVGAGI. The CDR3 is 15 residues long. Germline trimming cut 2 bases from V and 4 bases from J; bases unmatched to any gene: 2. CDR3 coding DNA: TGTGCCAGCAGTTACACTAGCGGGATATACAATGAGCAGTTCTTC. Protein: CASSYTSGIYNEQFF.

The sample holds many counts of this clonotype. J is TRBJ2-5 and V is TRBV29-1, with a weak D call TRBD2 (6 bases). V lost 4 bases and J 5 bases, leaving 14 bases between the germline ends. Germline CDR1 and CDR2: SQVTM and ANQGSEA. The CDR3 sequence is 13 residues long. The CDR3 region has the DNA TGCAGCGTTGTGGAGGGTAGGGTCGAGACCCAGTACTTC. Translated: CSVVEGRVETQYF.

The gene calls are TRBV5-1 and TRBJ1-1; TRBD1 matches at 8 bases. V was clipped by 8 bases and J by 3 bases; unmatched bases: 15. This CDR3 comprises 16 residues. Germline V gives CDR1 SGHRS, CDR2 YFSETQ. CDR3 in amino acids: CASAASGGYGDTEAFF. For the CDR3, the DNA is TGCGCCAGTGCAGCCTCAGGGGGCTATGGGGACACTGAAGCTTTCTTT.

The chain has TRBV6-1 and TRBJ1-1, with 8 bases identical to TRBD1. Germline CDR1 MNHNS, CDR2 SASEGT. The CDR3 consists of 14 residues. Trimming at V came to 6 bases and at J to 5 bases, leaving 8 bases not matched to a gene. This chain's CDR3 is CASRPWTGITEAFF. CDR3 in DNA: TGTGCCAGCAGGCCCTGGACAGGGATAACTGAAGCTTTCTTT.

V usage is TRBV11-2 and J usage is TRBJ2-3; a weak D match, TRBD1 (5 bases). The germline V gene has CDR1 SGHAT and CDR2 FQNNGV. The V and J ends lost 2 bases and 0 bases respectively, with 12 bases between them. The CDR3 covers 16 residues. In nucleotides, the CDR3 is TGTGCCAGCAGCTTAAATACAGGTATCAGCACAGATACGCAGTATTTT. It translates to CASSLNTGISTDTQYF.

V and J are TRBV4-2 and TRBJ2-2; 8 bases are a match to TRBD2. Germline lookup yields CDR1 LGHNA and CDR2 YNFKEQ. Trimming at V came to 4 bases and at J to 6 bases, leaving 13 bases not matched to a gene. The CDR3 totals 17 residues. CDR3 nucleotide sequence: TGTGCCAGCAGCCCCCAGCGGGGGCGCCCCTTAGCCGGGGAGCTGTTTTTT. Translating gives CASSPQRGRPLAGELFF.

The CDR3, as DNA: TGTGCCAGCAGTGGCGCGGGACAGGGCTACGAGCAGTACTTC. As protein: CASSGAGQGYEQYF. The chain has TRBV25-1 and TRBJ2-7, with TRBD1 identical over 9 bases. Germline V gene lookup returns CDR1 MGHDK and CDR2 SYGVNS. The ends lost 4 bases at V and 3 bases at J; junction bases unmatched: 4. The CDR3 length is 14 residues.

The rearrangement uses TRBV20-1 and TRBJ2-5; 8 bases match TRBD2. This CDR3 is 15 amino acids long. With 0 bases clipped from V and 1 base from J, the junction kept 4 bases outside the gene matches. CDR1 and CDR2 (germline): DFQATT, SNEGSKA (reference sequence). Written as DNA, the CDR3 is TGCAGTGCTAGAGATGCGGGGGGCTCCCAAGAGACCCAGTACTTC. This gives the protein CSARDAGGSQETQYF.

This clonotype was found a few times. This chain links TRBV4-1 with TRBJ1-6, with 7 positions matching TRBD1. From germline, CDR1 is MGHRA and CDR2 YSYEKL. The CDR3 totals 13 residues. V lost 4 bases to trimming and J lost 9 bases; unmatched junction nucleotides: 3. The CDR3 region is CASSRQGLSPLHF. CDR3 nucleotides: TGCGCCAGCAGCCGACAGGGTCTTTCACCCCTCCACTTT.

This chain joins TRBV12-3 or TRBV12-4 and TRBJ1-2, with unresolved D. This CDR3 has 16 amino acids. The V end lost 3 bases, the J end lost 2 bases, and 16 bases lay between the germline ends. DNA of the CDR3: TGTGCCAGCAGTTTGGACGGCCCGATTCCAAACTATGGCTACACCTTC. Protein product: CASSLDGPIPNYGYTF.

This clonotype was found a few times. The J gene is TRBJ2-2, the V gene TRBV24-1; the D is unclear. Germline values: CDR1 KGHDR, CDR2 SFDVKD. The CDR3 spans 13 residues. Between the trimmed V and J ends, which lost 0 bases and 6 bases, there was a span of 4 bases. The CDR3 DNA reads TGTGCCACCAGTGATTTGTACTCCGGGGAGCTGTTTTTT. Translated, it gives CATSDLYSGELFF.

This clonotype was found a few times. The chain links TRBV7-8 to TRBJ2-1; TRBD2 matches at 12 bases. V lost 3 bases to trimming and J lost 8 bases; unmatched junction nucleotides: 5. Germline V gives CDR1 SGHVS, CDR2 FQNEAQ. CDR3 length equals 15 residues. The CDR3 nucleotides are TGTGCCAGCAGCTTCCTAGCGGGGGGGCCCGATGAGCAGTTCTTC. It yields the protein CASSFLAGGPDEQFF.

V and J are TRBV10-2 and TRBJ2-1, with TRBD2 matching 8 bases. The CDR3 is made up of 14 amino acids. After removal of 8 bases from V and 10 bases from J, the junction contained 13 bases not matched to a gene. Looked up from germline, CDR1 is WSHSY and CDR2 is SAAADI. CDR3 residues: CASSPGGPPLEQFF. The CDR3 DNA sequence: TGCGCCAGCTCCCCGGGAGGGCCGCCTTTAGAGCAGTTCTTC.

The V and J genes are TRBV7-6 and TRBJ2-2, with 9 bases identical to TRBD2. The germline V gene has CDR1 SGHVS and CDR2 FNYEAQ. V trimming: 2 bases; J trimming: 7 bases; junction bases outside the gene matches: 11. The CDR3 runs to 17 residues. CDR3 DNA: TGTGCCAGCAGCTTACCAAAGGCGGGGGGGCAAAGCGGGGAGCTGTTTTTT. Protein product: CASSLPKAGGQSGELFF.

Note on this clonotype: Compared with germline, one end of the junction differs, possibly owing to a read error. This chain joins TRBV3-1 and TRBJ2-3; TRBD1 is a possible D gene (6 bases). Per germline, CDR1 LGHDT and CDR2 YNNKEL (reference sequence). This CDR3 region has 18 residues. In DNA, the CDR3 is TGTGCCATCAGCCCATCTACAGACAGGTTTGCTAGCACAGATACGCAGTATTTT. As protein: CAISPSTDRFASTDTQYF.

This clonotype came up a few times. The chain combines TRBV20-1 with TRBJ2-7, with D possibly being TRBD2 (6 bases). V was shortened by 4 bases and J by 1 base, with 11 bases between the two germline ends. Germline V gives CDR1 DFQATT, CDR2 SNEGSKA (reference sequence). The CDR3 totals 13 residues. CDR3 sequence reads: CSAKSGVSYEQYF. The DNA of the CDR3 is TGCAGTGCTAAGTCGGGAGTATCCTACGAGCAGTACTTC.

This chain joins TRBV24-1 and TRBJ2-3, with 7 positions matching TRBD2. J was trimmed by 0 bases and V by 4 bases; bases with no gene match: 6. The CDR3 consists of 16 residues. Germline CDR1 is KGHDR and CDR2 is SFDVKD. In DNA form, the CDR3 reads TGTGCCACCAGTGAGGGAGGGGTTCCTAGCACAGATACGCAGTATTTT. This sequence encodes CATSEGGVPSTDTQYF.

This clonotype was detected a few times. Here the CDR3 reads CASSYDRNQPQHF. In DNA, the CDR3 is TGTGCCAGCAGTTACGACAGGAATCAGCCCCAGCATTTT. The V gene is TRBV7-2, the J gene TRBJ1-5; the D gene is possibly TRBD1 (6 bases). V gave up 6 bases and J gave up 4 bases, with 10 bases separating them. The CDR3 spans 13 residues. CDR1 is SGHTA, CDR2 FQGNSA, per germline.

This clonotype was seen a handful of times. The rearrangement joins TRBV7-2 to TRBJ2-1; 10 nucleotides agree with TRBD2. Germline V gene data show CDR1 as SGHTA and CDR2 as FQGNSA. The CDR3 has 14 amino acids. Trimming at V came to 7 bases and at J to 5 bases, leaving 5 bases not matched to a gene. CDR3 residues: CASTATSGDNEQFF. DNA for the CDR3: TGTGCCAGCACCGCAACTAGCGGGGACAATGAGCAGTTCTTC.

The CDR3 nucleotides read TGCGCCAGCAGGAATCGGGGACAGGGAGAGACCCAGTACTTC. Translation gives CASRNRGQGETQYF. The chain employs TRBV5-1 and TRBJ2-5; 9 positions match TRBD1. This CDR3 spans 14 amino acids. Germline V gives CDR1 SGHRS, CDR2 YFSETQ. V lost 5 bases to trimming and J lost 4 bases; unmatched junction nucleotides: 6.

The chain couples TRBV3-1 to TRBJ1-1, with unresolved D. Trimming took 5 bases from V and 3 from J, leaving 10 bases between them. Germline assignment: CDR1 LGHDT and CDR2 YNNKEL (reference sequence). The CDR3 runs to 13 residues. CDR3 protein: CASSTQVDTEAFF. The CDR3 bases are TGTGCCAGCAGCACCCAAGTGGACACTGAAGCTTTCTTT.

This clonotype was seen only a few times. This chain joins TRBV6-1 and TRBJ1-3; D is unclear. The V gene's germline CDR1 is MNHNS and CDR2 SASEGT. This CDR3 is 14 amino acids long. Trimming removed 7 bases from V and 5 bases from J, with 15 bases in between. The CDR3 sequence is CASTLGGFRNTIYF. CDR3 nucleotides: TGTGCCAGCACCCTGGGCGGATTTAGAAACACCATATATTTT.